A single T cell receptor (beta chain) is shown here with its context. The entry originates in a study of HIV-infected patients and healthy controls. In the study overall: By the second bleed, viral load was undetectable in about 75% of the 16 patients.

The germline gives CDR1 MDHEN, CDR2 SYDVKM. Trimming cost V 4 bases and J 7 bases; bases outside gene matches: 14. The CDR3 spans 17 residues. Alpha and beta constant-region primers primed reverse transcription of about 500 ng RNA. Using multiplexing indices, alpha and beta chain libraries were generated apart by chain-specific third strand synthesis. Each molecule carried a 12-nucleotide identifier made of two joined random hexamers added before amplification. TCRdb re-analysed the 5' RACE reads in MiXCR, keeping a single row per CDR3 protein. The sample consists of some 20,000 distinct CDR3 sequences, under 9% of them appearing once. Follow-up blood was drawn about 14 weeks, roughly three months, after antiretroviral therapy began. No cell fractionation was done, so the repertoire covers all unsorted peripheral blood T cells. The RNA source was an approximately 2.6 ml peripheral blood draw.

This clonotype was sampled from an adult with HIV infection. This chain joins TRBV28 and TRBJ1-5, with 9 bases matching TRBD1. The source was blood, collected during antiretroviral therapy. CDR3 DNA sequence: TGTGCCAGCAGTTCGGGACAGGGTCTCACTGGGGGGCAGCCCCAGCATTTT. Translating it yields CASSSGQGLTGGQPQHF.